This TCR beta chain was found in a study of shared clonotypes between healthy human individuals. TCRdb's copy holds only in-frame clones and misses some; the assay was immunoSEQ multiplex PCR. The sample carries roughly 2.1 million clones, approximately 94% recorded once. Naive CD8 cells were CD45RO-negative, positively selected for CCR7, excluding terminally differentiated effector memory CD45RA+ cells. This CDR3 spans 14 amino acids. Looked up from germline, CDR1 is SGHAT and CDR2 is FQNNGV. V dropped 5 bases and J dropped 2; count of bases not matched to a gene: 5. This TCR came from a man aged 18 to 30 in good health. Some clones in this sample may be carry-over from other donors' samples. What was sequenced was naive CD8+ T cells from PBMCs. The chain employs TRBV11-2 and TRBJ2-7, with 8 bases identical to TRBD1. CDR3 in DNA: TGTGCCAGCAGCCGACGGACAGGGACCTACGAGCAGTACTTC. This encodes CASSRRTGTYEQYF.